This T cell receptor beta chain originates from a study of shared clonotypes between healthy human individuals. Looking at the study overall: Per donor, CD8 memory used one plate, CD8 naive used two, CD4 memory used three and CD4 naive used three.

In the case of this clone: Its specificity is unknown. This same CDR3 is encoded by further DNA sequences in the sample.

Deep-level assay runs were performed. The table came from immunoSEQ multiplex PCR; TCRdb's copy has only in-frame clones and leaves some out. Of approximately 2,300,000 clones listed, around 90% are singletons. Study-level points and caveats: Clonotypes that were shared across a handful of donors made up roughly 5% of naive CD4 clonotypes. Only blood samples were collected, and tissue repertoires likely differ.

This receptor was identified in a man aged 18 to 35 in good health. Some clones in this sample may be carry-over from other donors' samples. Sequences were obtained from naive CD4+ T cells from PBMCs. The sample's subset: CD45RA+ positively selected.

The CDR3 protein is CAWSRGSTDTQYF. In DNA, the CDR3 is TGTGCCTGGAGTCGGGGAAGCACAGATACGCAGTATTTT. The V call is TRBV30, the J call TRBJ2-3; D perhaps matches TRBD2 (5 bases). Germline V gives CDR1 GTSNPN, CDR2 SVGIG (reference sequence). The CDR3 runs 13 residues. V lost 2 bases to trimming and J lost 0 bases, with 6 bases between them.